The 27 T cell receptor beta chains below come from one sample, sequenced in a study of T cells after yellow fever vaccination. TCRdb fed the 5' RACE reads into MiXCR, producing one record per CDR3 protein. The sample contains under 200,000 distinct CDR3 sequences, less than 9% of which appear only once. The source was CD4+ T cells sorted from PBMCs, collected around 5 days after the first yellow fever vaccination. These receptors were collected from a man in his late teens or twenties who received the YFV17D yellow fever vaccine.

At least ten counts were recorded for this clonotype. The rearrangement uses TRBV5-1 and TRBJ1-1; 11 bases fit TRBD1. The V gene end was trimmed by 4 bases and the J gene end by 5 bases; junction bases not matched to a gene: 1. This CDR3 contains 13 residues. Germline V lookup: CDR1 SGHRS, CDR2 YFSETQ. The CDR3 loop reads CASSGTGGTEAFF. CDR3 DNA sequence: TGCGCCAGCAGCGGGACAGGGGGAACTGAAGCTTTCTTT.

This clonotype has a handful of counts. This chain connects TRBV18 to TRBJ1-6; tentatively, D is TRBD1 (5 bases). The CDR3 runs to 15 residues. V lost 3 bases and J lost 5, with 11 bases in between. Germline V gene data show CDR1 as KGHSH and CDR2 as LQKENI. The CDR3 loop reads CASSPTGADNSPLHF. CDR3 DNA sequence: TGTGCCAGCTCACCTACCGGGGCAGATAATTCACCCCTCCACTTT.

The sample holds a few counts of this clonotype. This chain joins TRBV7-2 and TRBJ2-5; possible D gene TRBD2, 5 bases. Trimming cost V 5 bases and J 5 bases, with 18 bases left between them. The CDR3 is 15 residues long. Germline assignment: CDR1 SGHTA and CDR2 FQGNSA. CDR3 in amino acids: CASSPRTGKEETQYF. In DNA, the CDR3 is TGTGCCAGCAGCCCGCGGACGGGAAAGGAGGAGACCCAGTACTTC.

This clonotype was observed many times. The rearrangement joins TRBV11-2 to TRBJ1-2; TRBD1 matches 9 bases. V was pared by 2 bases and J by 4 bases, with 2 bases of the junction left unmatched. This CDR3 has 14 amino acids. Per the germline V gene, CDR1 is SGHAT and CDR2 is FQNNGV. The CDR3 here is CASSLLGQGYGYTF. DNA for the CDR3: TGTGCCAGCAGCTTATTGGGACAGGGCTATGGCTACACCTTC.

This clonotype occurred a few times. The V call is TRBV29-1, the J call TRBJ1-2, with unresolved D. Germline V gene lookup returns CDR1 SQVTM and CDR2 ANQGSEA. Trimming took 0 bases from V and 5 from J, leaving 13 bases between them. This CDR3 comprises 14 residues. The CDR3 sequence is CSVEDSWLRYGYTF. CDR3 coding DNA: TGCAGCGTTGAAGATTCGTGGCTACGGTATGGCTACACCTTC.

This clonotype was seen ten or more times. The CDR3, as DNA: TGCGCCAGCAGCCAAGGTAGGGGGACGGCCTACGAGCAGTACTTC. Its translation: CASSQGRGTAYEQYF. The chain employs TRBV4-3 and TRBJ2-7, with D possibly being TRBD1 (6 bases). V was cut by 1 base and J by 2 bases, with 12 bases left in between. Germline V gives CDR1 LGHNA, CDR2 YSLEER. The CDR3 loop spans 15 amino acids.

The chain couples TRBV7-9 to TRBJ2-2; possibly TRBD1 for D (6 bases). Trimming left V 3 bases short and J 6 bases short, with 11 bases between. The V gene's germline CDR1 is SEHNR and CDR2 FQNEAQ (reference sequence). The CDR3 runs to 14 residues. The CDR3 loop is CASSLRGSSGELFF. CDR3 nucleotides: TGTGCCAGCAGCTTGAGGGGGTCGTCCGGGGAGCTGTTTTTT. The complete variable domain, with remaining parts taken from reference TRBV7-9 and TRBJ2-2, reads DTGVSQNPRHKITKRGQNVTFRCDPISEHNRLYWYRQTLGQGPEFLTYFQNEAQLEKSRLLSDRFSAERPKGSFSTLEIQRTEQGDSAMYLCASSLRGSSGELFFGEGSRLTVL.

This clonotype was seen at least ten times. This rearrangement joins TRBV3-1 to TRBJ2-2; D is unresolved. V lost 7 bases, J lost 0 bases, and 12 bases lay in between. This CDR3 has 15 amino acids. CDR1 is LGHDT and CDR2 is YNNKEL in the germline V gene (reference sequence). The DNA for the CDR3 is TGTGCCAGCAACCCCGGGTGGACGAACACCGGGGAGCTGTTTTTT. As protein: CASNPGWTNTGELFF.

A remark on this clonotype: One end of the junction fails to match germline, which may point to a read error. The chain links TRBV2 to TRBJ2-2; no clear D. The CDR3 covers 15 residues. The germline V gene has CDR1 SNHLY and CDR2 FYNNEI. The CDR3 loop reads CTSSVGRMNTGELFF. CDR3 coding DNA: TGTACCAGCAGTGTGGGCCGGATGAACACCGGGGAGCTGTTTTTT.

With regard to this clonotype: A clone one base away is much larger, so this may be a read error. The genes are TRBV9 and TRBJ1-2; the D gene is possibly TRBD1 (6 bases). The CDR3 covers 13 residues. Germline-derived CDR1 and CDR2 are SGDLS and YYNGEE. CDR3 residues: CSSSIGTSHGYTF. The CDR3 DNA reads as TGTTCCAGCAGCATAGGGACATCCCATGGCTACACCTTC.

In this sample, this clonotype turned up a few times. This chain uses TRBV7-9 with TRBJ1-4; D ambiguous. Trimming pared 5 bases from V and 4 bases from J, leaving 11 bases between. The CDR3 covers 14 residues. Germline V CDR1 and CDR2: SEHNR, FQNEAQ (reference sequence). In nucleotides, the CDR3 is TGTGCCAGCAGCCCCCAGCAGAGTAATGAAAAACTGTTTTTT. Translated: CASSPQQSNEKLFF.

Only a few counts were recorded for this clonotype. The gene calls are TRBV24-1 and TRBJ2-2; TRBD1 is a possible D gene (5 bases). The CDR3 is 15 residues long. V was clipped by 3 bases and J by 5 bases, with 12 bases between them. The germline CDR1 and CDR2 sequences are KGHDR and SFDVKD. CDR3 nucleotide sequence: TGTGCCACCAGTGATCCATCTCAGGGAACCGGGGAGCTGTTTTTT. Translation gives CATSDPSQGTGELFF.

This clonotype has a count of ten or more. The chain recombines TRBV24-1 with TRBJ2-1; the match to TRBD2 covers 12 bases. The germline CDR1 and CDR2 sequences are KGHDR and SFDVKD. Unmatched junction bases numbered 5, after V lost 4 bases and J lost 5 bases. The length of the CDR3 is 16 residues. CDR3 residues: CATSDPGTSGHNEQFF. In DNA form, the CDR3 reads TGTGCCACCAGTGACCCGGGGACTAGCGGGCACAATGAGCAGTTCTTC.

The table lists this clonotype with many counts. This chain uses TRBV5-1 with TRBJ2-3; no firm D call. The CDR3 loop spans 15 amino acids. Looked up from germline, CDR1 is SGHRS and CDR2 is YFSETQ. V was cut by 0 bases and J by 2 bases, with 10 bases left in between. The CDR3 DNA reads TGCGCCAGCAGCTTGGCCTTGGACCCCACAGATACGCAGTATTTT. Translating it yields CASSLALDPTDTQYF. Filled out from reference TRBV5-1 and TRBJ2-3, the complete variable domain reads KAGVTQTPRYLIKTRGQQVTLSCSPISGHRSVSWYQQTPGQGLQFLFEYFSETQRNKGNFPGRFSGRQFSNSRSEMNVSTLELGDSALYLCASSLALDPTDTQYFGPGTRLTVL.

This clonotype has more than one count but fewer than ten. The chain couples TRBV4-3 to TRBJ2-1, with D uncertain. CDR3 length equals 12 residues. Trimming took 0 bases from V and 7 from J, leaving 4 bases between them. CDR1 and CDR2 (germline): LGHNA, YSLEER. CDR3 DNA: TGCGCCAGCAGCCAAGATCAAAATGAGCAGTTCTTC. It translates to CASSQDQNEQFF.

This clonotype showed up many times. The DNA is omitted, as the CDR3 cannot be located on it reliably, and the CDR3 follows TCRdb's listing. V and J are TRBV7-2 and TRBJ2-5. With termini counted, the CDR3 has 14 amino acids. Germline-derived CDR1 and CDR2 are SGHTA and FQGNSA. CDR3 loop: CASSLRFGWETQYF.

This clonotype was seen many times. The V gene is TRBV12-3 or TRBV12-4, the J gene TRBJ2-5; no firm D call. The CDR3 contains 13 residues. V was clipped by 5 bases and J by 4 bases, with 11 bases between them. The CDR3 sequence: CASSPLSGETQYF. CDR3 nucleotide sequence: TGTGCCAGCAGTCCCTTATCAGGAGAGACCCAGTACTTC.

This chain connects TRBV5-1 to TRBJ2-5; D ambiguous. Germline CDR1 and CDR2: SGHRS and YFSETQ. The V end was cut by 8 bases, the J end by 5 bases, with 13 bases between. This CDR3 has 12 amino acids. CDR3 coding DNA: TGCGCCAGGACCGAAGGGTCGGAGACCCAGTACTTC. Translated: CARTEGSETQYF.

J is TRBJ2-5 and V is TRBV28; 9 bases map to TRBD1. Germline V gene lookup returns CDR1 MDHEN and CDR2 SYDVKM. The CDR3 is made up of 16 amino acids. The V segment lost 4 bases and the J segment 5 bases; nucleotides outside the gene matches: 11. CDR3 coding DNA: TGTGCCAGCAGTTCCTCCGGGACAGGGATTCGGGAGACCCAGTACTTC. It specifies CASSSSGTGIRETQYF.

Turning to this clonotype: Possible read error: a much larger clone is one base away. This chain links TRBV20-1 with TRBJ2-3; D is unresolved. Trimming took off 8 bases at V and 0 bases at J, with 18 bases between the two ends. CDR1 DFQATT and CDR2 SNEGSKA come from the germline V gene (reference sequence). This CDR3 region has 15 residues. CDR3 region: CSNLRAHSSTDTQYF. The CDR3 DNA follows: TGCAGTAACCTCCGGGCCCATAGTAGCACAGATACGCAGTATTTT.

This clonotype was recorded many times. The V gene is TRBV4-2, the J gene TRBJ1-5; D not resolved. Between the trimmed V and J ends, which lost 2 bases and 4 bases, there was a span of 12 bases. The germline V gene has CDR1 LGHNA and CDR2 YNFKEQ. This CDR3 has 15 amino acids. The CDR3 nucleotides are TGTGCCAGCAGCCAAACGGACGGGAAAAATCAGCCCCAGCATTTT. It specifies CASSQTDGKNQPQHF.

The sample holds many counts of this clonotype. This chain uses TRBV7-6 with TRBJ2-5; possibly TRBD1 or TRBD2 for D (5 bases each). Germline CDR1 reads SGHVS; CDR2 reads FNYEAQ. The CDR3 loop spans 13 amino acids. Trimming removed 8 bases at V and 4 bases at J, with 14 bases between. In DNA, the CDR3 is TGTGCCAGCGGACCGACTGGGGGAGAGACCCAGTACTTC. This sequence encodes CASGPTGGETQYF.

This clonotype showed up just a few times. The J gene is TRBJ2-3, the V gene TRBV4-3; 9 bases align to TRBD2. There are 16 residues in the CDR3. The junction had 6 bases not matched to a gene; V was cut back by 5 bases and J by 0 bases. Germline loops: CDR1 LGHNA, CDR2 YSLEER. The CDR3 region is CASSKLAGASTDTQYF. CDR3 coding DNA: TGCGCCAGCAGCAAATTAGCGGGGGCAAGCACAGATACGCAGTATTTT.

This clonotype showed up many times. This sequence joins TRBV4-3 and TRBJ1-5, with D hard to call. The CDR3 loop spans 14 amino acids. Trimming took off 4 bases at V and 5 bases at J, with 12 bases between the two ends. Germline V lookup: CDR1 LGHNA, CDR2 YSLEER. This CDR3 is CASSLSRGDQPQHF. CDR3 DNA sequence: TGCGCCAGCAGCCTCTCCCGGGGAGATCAGCCCCAGCATTTT.

The chain carries TRBV28 and TRBJ2-6; TRBD2 is a possible D gene (5 bases). CDR1 MDHEN and CDR2 SYDVKM come from the germline V gene. The CDR3 contains 18 residues. V was cut by 1 base and J by 0 bases, with 13 bases left in between. This chain's CDR3 is CASSLYISGLSGANVLTF. CDR3 nucleotides: TGTGCCAGCAGTTTATATATCTCTGGACTCTCTGGGGCCAACGTCCTGACTTTC. Full variable domain (rest looked up from reference TRBV28 and TRBJ2-6): DVKVTQSSRYLVKRTGEKVFLECVQDMDHENMFWYRQDPGLGLRLIYFSYDVKMKEKGDIPEGYSVSREKKERFSLILESASTNQTSMYLCASSLYISGLSGANVLTFGAGSRLTVL.

This clonotype was counted at least ten times. The chain carries TRBV29-1 and TRBJ2-3; D unresolved. The CDR3 length is 13 residues. Germline assignment: CDR1 SQVTM and CDR2 ANQGSEA. V was clipped by 4 bases and J by 2 bases, with 10 bases between them. In DNA form, the CDR3 reads TGCAGCGTTGGTCTGCGTAACACAGATACGCAGTATTTT. It specifies CSVGLRNTDTQYF.

For this clonotype: Relative to the germline gene, one junction end is altered; a read error may explain this. V is TRBV10-3 and J is TRBJ2-7, with no clear D. Germline lookup yields CDR1 ENHRY and CDR2 SYGVKD. This CDR3 spans 10 amino acids. The CDR3 here is CAISDNVLLW. The CDR3 DNA is TGTGCCATCAGTGATAACGTCCTTCTTTGG.